Below are 23 T cell receptor beta chains sequenced from a single sample in a study of CD8 T cells in ankylosing spondylitis. Findings of the study overall: Typical of ankylosing spondylitis blood, it appeared, was a TCR beta motif of under 10 highly homologous variants.

TCRdb itself ran the 5' RACE reads through MiXCR, one entry per CDR3 protein. This table has some 450,000 distinct CDR3 sequences, roughly 15% appearing once. These receptors lack a known antigen. The sequencing input was blood, either unsorted or a sorted T cell fraction (not recorded which). The receptors shown here come from a male donor with ankylosing spondylitis.

V gene TRBV3-1 combines with J gene TRBJ1-5; D gene unclear. The germline gives CDR1 LGHDT, CDR2 YNNKEL (reference sequence). Trimming removed 2 bases at V and 3 bases at J, with 11 bases between. CDR3 length: 15 residues. The chain's CDR3 is CASSQSNGNNQPQHF. The CDR3 region has the DNA TGTGCCAGCAGCCAATCAAACGGTAACAATCAGCCCCAGCATTTT.

The chain couples TRBV5-1 to TRBJ1-2, with unresolved D. There are 15 residues in the CDR3. The ends were cut back, 0 bases at V and 6 bases at J, with 15 bases in the middle. The V gene's germline CDR1 is SGHRS and CDR2 YFSETQ. This chain's CDR3 is CASSLAGLDGDGYTF. The CDR3 region has the DNA TGCGCCAGCAGCTTGGCGGGCCTGGACGGAGATGGCTACACCTTC.

This clonotype has a handful of counts. CDR3 sequence reads: CASSQLSQAAPQHF. DNA of the CDR3: TGCGCCAGCAGCCAATTGAGCCAGGCCGCGCCCCAGCATTTT. The V and J genes are TRBV4-1 and TRBJ1-5; unclear D gene. The CDR3 loop spans 14 amino acids. CDR1 and CDR2 from the germline V gene are MGHRA and YSYEKL. V lost 2 bases, J lost 9 bases, and 14 bases lay in between.

The chain is built from TRBV7-2 and TRBJ2-7; either TRBD1 or TRBD2 may supply D (6 bases each). This CDR3 has 14 amino acids. The V gene lost 2 bases and the J gene lost 5 bases, with 13 bases spanning the gap. CDR1 SGHTA and CDR2 FQGNSA come from the germline V gene. The CDR3 here is CASSLSGGRDEQYF. The CDR3 region has the DNA TGTGCCAGCAGCTTAAGTGGGGGGCGCGACGAGCAGTACTTC.

This clonotype came up many times. The chain carries TRBV10-3 and TRBJ1-1, with D tentatively TRBD1 (5 bases). The V gene's germline CDR1 is ENHRY and CDR2 SYGVKD. This CDR3 region has 14 residues. V was shortened by 2 bases and J by 1 base, with 8 bases between the two germline ends. Here the CDR3 DNA reads TGTGCCATCAGTGAGGGGGGGAAGAACACTGAAGCTTTCTTT. This gives the protein CAISEGGKNTEAFF.

This clonotype was found many times. The V call is TRBV6-1, the J call TRBJ1-4; 9 bases are shared with TRBD1. Trimming removed 7 bases from V and 6 bases from J; junction bases left unmatched: 6. The CDR3 is 14 amino acids. CDR1 and CDR2 (germline): MNHNS, SASEGT. In nucleotides, the CDR3 is TGTGCCAGCAAACGGGGACAGGGACATGAAAAACTGTTTTTT. Translation: CASKRGQGHEKLFF.

V gene TRBV15 combines with J gene TRBJ2-2, with 7 positions matching TRBD2. Losses at the gene ends were 1 base for V and 6 bases for J; bases not matched to a gene: 5. The CDR3 is 15 residues long. Germline V gene data show CDR1 as LNHNV and CDR2 as YYDKDF (reference sequence). In DNA, the CDR3 is TGTGCCACCAGCAGAGTATCCCGGGGGGCCGGGGAGCTGTTTTTT. The encoded protein is CATSRVSRGAGELFF.

This clonotype turned up a few times. The chain employs TRBV20-1 and TRBJ1-6; a weak D match, TRBD1 (6 bases). The CDR3 is 15 amino acids. Per germline, CDR1 DFQATT and CDR2 SNEGSKA (reference sequence). Trimming removed 3 bases from V and 9 bases from J, with 18 bases in between. CDR3 sequence reads: CSARPGVKPGSPLHF. The CDR3 DNA is TGCAGTGCTAGGCCAGGGGTTAAACCTGGTTCACCCCTCCACTTT.

This clonotype appeared many times. The rearrangement uses TRBV12-3 or TRBV12-4 and TRBJ1-1; D is unresolved. Between the trimmed V and J ends, which lost 6 bases and 0 bases, there was a span of 8 bases. The CDR3 is 13 amino acids. The CDR3 DNA reads as TGTGCCAGCAGCCCCCCAATGAACACTGAAGCTTTCTTT. Protein product: CASSPPMNTEAFF.

CDR3 residues: CASSYSTSGRPDYEQYF. The CDR3 region has the DNA TGTGCCAGCAGTTACTCGACTAGCGGGAGGCCCGACTACGAGCAGTACTTC. The chain has TRBV6-2 or TRBV6-3 and TRBJ2-7; 13 nucleotides agree with TRBD2. CDR1 is MNHEY and CDR2 is SVGEGT in the germline V gene. The ends lost 0 bases at V and 3 bases at J; junction bases unmatched: 5. CDR3 length equals 17 residues.

This clonotype was detected a few times. V and J are TRBV5-4 and TRBJ2-7, with 10 bases aligning to TRBD2. V was clipped by 0 bases and J by 7 bases; unmatched bases: 4. The CDR3 has 14 amino acids. CDR1 is SGHNT, CDR2 YYREEE, per germline (reference sequence). The DNA of the CDR3 is TGTGCCAGCAGCTTGGATGAGACTAGCGGGGAGCAGTACTTC. It codes for CASSLDETSGEQYF.

This sequence joins TRBV18 and TRBJ2-3; D not resolved. The CDR3 loop spans 14 amino acids. CDR1 and CDR2 (germline): KGHSH, LQKENI. The V end lost 3 bases, the J end lost 4 bases, and 11 bases lay between the germline ends. The CDR3 is CASSPGVGADTQYF. The CDR3 bases are TGTGCCAGCTCACCTGGGGTTGGCGCAGATACGCAGTATTTT.

This rearrangement joins TRBV20-1 to TRBJ1-6, with unresolved D. Germline assignment: CDR1 DFQATT and CDR2 SNEGSKA (reference sequence). The CDR3 has 15 amino acids. The CDR3 spells CTFEPLGIGDSPLHF. The DNA of the CDR3 is TGCACCTTTGAACCTTTGGGGATCGGGGATTCACCCCTCCACTTT.

Many counts were recorded for this clonotype. The J gene is TRBJ2-7, the V gene TRBV12-3 or TRBV12-4, with 7 bases fitting TRBD2. V lost 8 bases to trimming and J lost 5 bases; unmatched junction nucleotides: 15. This CDR3 spans 15 amino acids. DNA of the CDR3: TGTGCCAGCGTAGAGAGAGCGGGAAGAATCGACGAGCAGTACTTC. Amino acid sequence: CASVERAGRIDEQYF.

The V call is TRBV20-1, the J call TRBJ2-3; D perhaps matches TRBD2 (6 bases). This CDR3 is built from 14 residues. Germline V CDR1 and CDR2: DFQATT, SNEGSKA (reference sequence). Trimming removed 5 bases from V and 0 bases from J, with 12 bases in between. CDR3 in amino acids: CSAGFGTSTDTQYF. CDR3 bases: TGCAGTGCTGGCTTCGGGACTAGCACAGATACGCAGTATTTT.

Ten or more counts support this clonotype. The chain carries TRBV18 and TRBJ2-1, with D uncertain. Looked up from germline, CDR1 is KGHSH and CDR2 is LQKENI. The CDR3 totals 13 residues. V dropped 4 bases and J dropped 10 bases, with 14 bases sitting between them. CDR3: CASSQATVREQFF. The CDR3 nucleotides are TGTGCCAGCTCACAAGCCACGGTCCGGGAGCAGTTCTTC.

This chain connects TRBV6-5 to TRBJ2-3; TRBD2 matches 7 bases. Trimming removed 0 bases from V and 0 bases from J; junction bases left unmatched: 6. The CDR3 is 17 amino acids. Germline values: CDR1 MNHEY, CDR2 SVGAGI. The CDR3, as DNA: TGTGCCAGCAGTTACTCAGGAGCGGGGCCTAGCACAGATACGCAGTATTTT. It yields the protein CASSYSGAGPSTDTQYF.

This sequence joins TRBV6-1 and TRBJ2-2, with 8 bases identical to TRBD1. Germline V gene data show CDR1 as MNHNS and CDR2 as SASEGT. The CDR3 extends over 16 amino acids. V shed 5 bases and J 0 bases; nucleotides not matched to a gene: 5. CDR3 in amino acids: CASSPRTGTNTGELFF. CDR3 in DNA: TGTGCCAGCAGTCCCCGGACAGGGACGAACACCGGGGAGCTGTTTTTT.

This clonotype was picked up a small number of times. V is TRBV6-1 and J is TRBJ1-5, with a tentative D call TRBD1 (5 bases). Germline lookup yields CDR1 MNHNS and CDR2 SASEGT. The CDR3 consists of 16 residues. The germline V and J ends were trimmed by 0 bases and 0 bases, with 9 bases remaining between them. CDR3 loop: CASSEAGGYSNQPQHF. In DNA, the CDR3 is TGTGCCAGCAGTGAAGCGGGGGGTTATAGCAATCAGCCCCAGCATTTT.

A few counts support this clonotype. The rearrangement links TRBV20-1 to TRBJ1-2, with 9 nucleotides matching TRBD1. With V trimmed by 3 bases and J by 5 bases, 10 bases remained unmatched. CDR3 size: 15 residues. CDR1 and CDR2 (germline): DFQATT, SNEGSKA (reference sequence). The CDR3 sequence: CSASWTGDYLYGYTF. In DNA, the CDR3 is TGCAGTGCTAGCTGGACAGGGGATTACCTTTATGGCTACACCTTC.

At least ten counts were recorded for this clonotype. This chain joins TRBV4-3 and TRBJ2-1, with 9 positions matching TRBD1. The V and J ends lost 1 base and 8 bases, in that order; junction bases with no gene match: 9. The germline V gene has CDR1 LGHNA and CDR2 YSLEER. The CDR3 covers 16 residues. This CDR3 is CASSQGWGQGFDEQFF. In nucleotides, the CDR3 is TGCGCCAGCAGCCAAGGGTGGGGACAGGGATTTGATGAGCAGTTCTTC.

The chain couples TRBV6-6 to TRBJ1-5; D uncertain. CDR1 and CDR2 (germline): MNHNY, SVGAGI (reference sequence). The CDR3 is 11 residues long. V lost 5 bases and J lost 6, with 5 bases in between. CDR3: CASSDAQPQHF. The CDR3 DNA is TGTGCCAGCAGTGACGCTCAGCCCCAGCATTTT.

This clonotype has only a few counts. The chain uses TRBV28 and TRBJ2-7, with 9 bases matching TRBD1. Per germline, CDR1 MDHEN and CDR2 SYDVKM. The CDR3 consists of 16 residues. V dropped 4 bases and J dropped 1; count of bases not matched to a gene: 8. In nucleotides, the CDR3 is TGTGCCAGCAGTTCCCCCGGGACAGGGACTTCCTACGAGCAGTACTTC. It yields the protein CASSSPGTGTSYEQYF.